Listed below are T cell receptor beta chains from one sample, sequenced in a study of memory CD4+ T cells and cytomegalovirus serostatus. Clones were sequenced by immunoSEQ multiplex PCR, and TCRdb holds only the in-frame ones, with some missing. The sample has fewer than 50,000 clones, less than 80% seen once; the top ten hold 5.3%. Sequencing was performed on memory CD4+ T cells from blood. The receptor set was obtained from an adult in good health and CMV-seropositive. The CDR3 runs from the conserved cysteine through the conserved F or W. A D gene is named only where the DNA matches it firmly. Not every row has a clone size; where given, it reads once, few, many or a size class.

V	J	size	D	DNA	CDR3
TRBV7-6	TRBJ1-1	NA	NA	TGTGCCAGCAGCTTAGATTTAGGCCTCGCCACTGAAGCTTTCTTT	CASSLDLGLATEAFF
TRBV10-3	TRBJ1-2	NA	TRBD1	TGTGCCATCAGTCCCAGACAGGGAAGCTATGGCTACACCTTC	CAISPRQGSYGYTF
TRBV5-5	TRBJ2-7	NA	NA	TGTGCCAGCAGCTTGGAGCAGATAGTCTACGAGCAGTACTTC	CASSLEQIVYEQYF
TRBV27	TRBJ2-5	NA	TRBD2	TGTGCCAGCAGTTTAGAGGGTTTGGTCCAGGTCGAGCGGGAAAACTGCCAAGAGACCCAGTACTTC	CASSLEGLVQVERENCQETQYF
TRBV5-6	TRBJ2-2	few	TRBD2	TGTGCCAGCAGCCCTCTCGCTAGCGGGAGGTCTCTGAACACCGGGGAGCTGTTTTTT	CASSPLASGRSLNTGELFF
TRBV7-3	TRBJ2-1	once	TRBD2	TGTGCCAGCAGCTTGGGACTAGCGGGGGCTAATATGCAGTTCTTC	CASSLGLAGANMQFF
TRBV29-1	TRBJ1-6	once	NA	TGCAGCGTTCAGGGATCGGGGTATAATTCACCCCTCCACTTT	CSVQGSGYNSPLHF
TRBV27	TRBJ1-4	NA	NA	TGTGCCAGCAGTGTAAGACCCCCCTTCGACAATGAAAAACTGTTTTTT	CASSVRPPFDNEKLFF
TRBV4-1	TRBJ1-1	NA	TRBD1	TGCGCCAGCAGTCCACCCAGGGGGACTCCTAACACTGAAGCTTTCTTT	CASSPPRGTPNTEAFF
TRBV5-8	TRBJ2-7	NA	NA	TGTGCCAGCAGCTTCCGGACGCCCTACGAGCAGTACTTC	CASSFRTPYEQYF